This T cell receptor (beta chain) was documented in a study of early T cells in non-severe SARS-CoV-2 infection. The germline CDR1 and CDR2 sequences are KGHSH and LQKENI. The V end was cut by 6 bases, the J end by 1 base, with 10 bases between. The CDR3 is 14 residues long. Individual cDNA molecules carried attached unique molecular identifiers. TCRdb reprocessed the 5' RACE reads with MiXCR, giving one entry per CDR3 protein. The sample holds 75,000 to 90,000 distinct CDR3 sequences, more than 9% seen once. This chain uses TRBV18 with TRBJ2-1; D is unclear. The specimen was whole blood, collected at baseline. This clonotype was sampled from an adult who was a healthcare worker with PCR-confirmed SARS-CoV-2 infection or an uninfected control (not recorded which). Here the CDR3 reads CASSLVRSYNEQFF. Written as DNA, the CDR3 is TGTGCCAGCTCCCTCGTACGGTCCTACAATGAGCAGTTCTTC.